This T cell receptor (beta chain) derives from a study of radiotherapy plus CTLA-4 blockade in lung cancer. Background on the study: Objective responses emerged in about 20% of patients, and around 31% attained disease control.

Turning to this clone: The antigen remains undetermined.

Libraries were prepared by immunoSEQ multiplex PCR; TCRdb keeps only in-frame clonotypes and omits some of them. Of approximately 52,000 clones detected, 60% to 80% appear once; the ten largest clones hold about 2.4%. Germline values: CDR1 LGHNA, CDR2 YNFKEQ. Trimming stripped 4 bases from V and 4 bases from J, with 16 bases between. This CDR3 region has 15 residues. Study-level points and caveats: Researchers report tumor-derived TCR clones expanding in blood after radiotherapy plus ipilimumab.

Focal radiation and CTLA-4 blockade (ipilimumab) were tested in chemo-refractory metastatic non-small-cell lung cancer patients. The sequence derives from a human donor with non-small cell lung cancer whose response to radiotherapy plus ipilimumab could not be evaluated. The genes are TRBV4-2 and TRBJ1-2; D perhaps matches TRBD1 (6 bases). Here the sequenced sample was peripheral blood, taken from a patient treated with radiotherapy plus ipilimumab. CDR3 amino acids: CASSPQGSYGYGYTF. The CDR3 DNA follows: TGTGCCAGCAGCCCACAGGGTAGCTATGGCTATGGCTACACCTTC.